One sample yielded the 8 T cell receptor beta chains listed below, sequenced in a study of blood T cells in healthy people across ages. Primed by a sample-barcoded 5' primer and a J-beta primer mix, a second PCR proceeded for about 7 to 11 cycles. TCRdb re-analysed the 5' RACE reads in MiXCR, keeping a single row per CDR3 protein. The profile shows approximately 350,000 distinct CDR3 sequences, 45% to 65% of them singletons. The sample taken for sequencing was blood. These receptors originate from a man aged 60 to 69 in good health.

V usage is TRBV14 and J usage is TRBJ2-1; possible D gene TRBD1, 6 bases. CDR3 length: 16 amino acids. The V gene lost 0 bases and the J gene lost 5 bases, with 14 bases spanning the gap. Germline V CDR1 and CDR2: SGHDN, FVKESK. The CDR3 DNA follows: TGTGCCAGCAGCCAAGATTTGGGGGCCGGAAACAATGAGCAGTTCTTC. Its protein product is CASSQDLGAGNNEQFF.

V is TRBV2 and J is TRBJ2-5; 7 bases map to TRBD1. The last part of the DNA fits TRBJ2-1 better; the J call may be wrong. CDR1 is SNHLY, CDR2 FYNNEI, per germline. The CDR3 covers 14 residues. The DNA of the CDR3 is TGTGCCAGCAGGGGGACAGAGTACCAAGAGACCCAGTTCTTC. It codes for CASRGTEYQETQFF.

The chain links TRBV20-1 to TRBJ2-5; 8 nucleotides match TRBD1. The J segment lost 2 bases and the V segment lost 5 bases, leaving 4 bases of the junction unmatched. The CDR3 loop spans 13 amino acids. Germline CDR1 DFQATT, CDR2 SNEGSKA (reference sequence). This CDR3 is CSAPRQGQETQYF. The CDR3 DNA is TGCAGTGCTCCAAGACAGGGGCAAGAGACCCAGTACTTC.

Worth noting for this clonotype: A read error may account for a junction end that differs from germline. CDR3 coding DNA: TGTGCCGGGAGTGCCCCCTATGGCTACACCTTC. This sequence encodes CAGSAPYGYTF. The chain recombines TRBV30 with TRBJ1-2; D gene unclear. The CDR3 contains 11 residues. Germline values: CDR1 GTSNPN, CDR2 SVGIG (reference sequence).

A word on this clonotype: A much larger clone lies one base from this, so it may be a read error. The chain links TRBV11-2 to TRBJ2-1; 10 bases map to TRBD2. Germline loops: CDR1 SGHAT, CDR2 FQNNGV. Trimming took 9 bases from V and 8 from J; bases not matched to a gene: 10. The CDR3 is 14 amino acids. The CDR3 nucleotides are TGTGCCAGTAAAGCGGGGGGGGCTCGGTATGAGCAGTTCTTC. Amino acids: CASKAGGARYEQFF.

This clonotype appeared many times. The chain has TRBV7-2 and TRBJ2-5; D unresolved. Germline V gene data show CDR1 as SGHTA and CDR2 as FQGNSA. This CDR3 comprises 16 residues. Trimming removed 1 base from V and 1 base from J, with 13 bases in between. DNA of the CDR3: TGTGCCAGCAGCTTAGTCAGCCGCACCGCCCAAGAGACCCAGTACTTC. Translation: CASSLVSRTAQETQYF.

The CDR3 DNA reads as TGCAGTGCTAGAGCCCACTGGGGAGCCAAAAACATTCAGTACTTC. The encoded protein is CSARAHWGAKNIQYF. The V gene is TRBV20-1, the J gene TRBJ2-4; D unclear. The CDR3 extends over 15 amino acids. The V end was cut by 1 base, the J end by 0 bases, with 10 bases between. From germline, CDR1 is DFQATT and CDR2 SNEGSKA (reference sequence).

This clonotype was recorded only once. This rearrangement joins TRBV5-8 to TRBJ2-3; no firm D call. The V gene lost 4 bases and the J gene lost 6 bases, with 15 bases spanning the gap. This CDR3 has 14 residues. The germline CDR1 and CDR2 sequences are SGHTS and YDEGEE. For the CDR3, the DNA is TGTGCCAGCAGCCTTGACCCCGAAGCGGATACGCAGTATTTT. This translates into CASSLDPEADTQYF.